This is a list of T cell receptor beta chains from one sample in a study of control samples from healthy donors and cancer patients. Clones were sequenced by immunoSEQ multiplex PCR, and TCRdb holds only the in-frame ones, with some missing. Of more than 90,000 clones in the sample, 80% to 90% were seen once. The sequenced sample consisted of blood. These receptors all stem from a man younger than 45 in good health. The CDR3 runs from the conserved cysteine through the conserved F or W. The D gene is left open where the match is weak. A row's size may be missing; if present it is once, few, many or a size class.

abundance,j_gene,v_gene,d_gene,CDR3nt,CDR3aa
NA,TRBJ1-1,TRBV28,NA,TGTGCCAGCAGTATTTCAGGGGATCCGATGAACACTGAAGCTTTCTTT,CASSISGDPMNTEAFF
NA,TRBJ1-1,TRBV6-5,NA,TGTGCCAGCAGGGGGGGCAGGCTGAACACTGAAGCTTTCTTT,CASRGGRLNTEAFF
NA,TRBJ1-1,TRBV5-6,TRBD1,TGTGCCAGCAGCTTCCGGGACAGGAACACTGAAGCTTTCTTT,CASSFRDRNTEAFF
NA,TRBJ2-5,TRBV11-2,TRBD2,TGTGCCAGCAGCTTAGATCTAGCGGGGGGACAAGAGACCCAGTACTTC,CASSLDLAGGQETQYF
once,TRBJ1-3,TRBV15,NA,TGTGCCACCAGCAGAGATCAGGGTCTAGGAAACACCATATATTTT,CATSRDQGLGNTIYF
NA,TRBJ2-7,TRBV4-1,TRBD1,TGCGCCAGCAGCCACCCCGGGACAGGGGTTGAGCAGTACTTC,CASSHPGTGVEQYF
NA,TRBJ1-4,TRBV5-4,NA,TGTGCCAGCAGCTTTTCCGGGAGCCTTAATGAAAAACTGTTTTTT,CASSFSGSLNEKLFF
NA,TRBJ1-2,TRBV15,NA,TGTGCCACCAGCAGAGAGAGGGCCGCCTATGGCTACACCTTC,CATSRERAAYGYTF
NA,TRBJ1-6,TRBV25-1,NA,TGTGCCAGCAGTGAGGTTGGACAGACCAATTCACCCCTCCACTTT,CASSEVGQTNSPLHF
once,TRBJ2-5,TRBV7-8,NA,TGTGCCAGCAGCCCAAGACTAGGTTGGGAGACCCAGTACTTC,CASSPRLGWETQYF
NA,TRBJ1-1,TRBV18,NA,TGTGCCAGCTCACCAAATGACGGCGACACTGAAGCTTTCTTT,CASSPNDGDTEAFF
NA,TRBJ2-3,TRBV7-9,TRBD2,TGTGCCAGCAGCCGATCTAGCGGGTATACAGATACGCAGTATTTT,CASSRSSGYTDTQYF
NA,TRBJ1-2,TRBV4-3,NA,TGCGCCAGCAGCCAAGGGTCAGGACAGCTAACCTCAGGGGATGGCTACACCTTC,CASSQGSGQLTSGDGYTF
NA,TRBJ2-1,TRBV18,TRBD1,TGTGCCAGCTCACCCTCCGAAGGGGGCAGAGTGTCCTACAATGAGCAGTTCTTC,CASSPSEGGRVSYNEQFF
NA,TRBJ1-5,TRBV19,NA,TGTGCCAGTAGTATAGATCTACAAGGTCAGCCCCAGCATTTT,CASSIDLQGQPQHF
few,TRBJ2-1,TRBV5-4,TRBD1,TGTGCCAGCAGTCCACCGGGACAGGCGTCCTACAATGAGCAGTTCTTC,CASSPPGQASYNEQFF
NA,TRBJ2-5,TRBV10-1,NA,TGCGCCAGCAGTGAGACACCATACCAAGAGACCCAGTACTTC,CASSETPYQETQYF
NA,TRBJ1-1,TRBV28,TRBD1,TGTGCCAGCAGTAGAGCCCGGACAGGGGGCGGCACTGAAGCTTTCTTT,CASSRARTGGGTEAFF
once,TRBJ2-3,TRBV5-1,NA,TGCGCCAGCAGCTTGGACGGTACGCAGTATTTT,CASSLDGTQYF
NA,TRBJ1-1,TRBV6-5,NA,TGTGCCAGCAGGCCGGGACGGCCGAACACTGAAGCTTTCTTT,CASRPGRPNTEAFF
once,TRBJ2-7,TRBV11-2,NA,TGTGCCAGCGAATCTACATCCGACCGAGACCTTAGGCAGTACTTC,CASESTSDRDLRQYF